Shown below are 14 T cell receptor beta chains from a single sample sequenced in a study of cytomegalovirus exposure and HLA in healthy donors. Researchers ran the PCR with 60 Vbeta and 13 Jbeta primers. Method: immunoSEQ multiplex PCR; TCRdb's copy keeps in-frame clones and lacks some. The table records 150,000 to 200,000 clones, around four fifths of them present only once. Sample: PBMCs. These receptors all stem from a man aged 18 to 29 in good health and CMV-seronegative.

V gene TRBV7-9 combines with J gene TRBJ1-6; 8 nucleotides match TRBD1. CDR1 SEHNR and CDR2 FQNEAQ come from the germline V gene (reference sequence). The CDR3 is 18 residues long. Trimming removed 7 bases from V and 0 bases from J; junction bases left unmatched: 11. DNA for the CDR3: TGTGCCAGCAAAAAGGACAGGGTAGAGAGCTCCTATAATTCACCCCTCCACTTT. This gives the protein CASKKDRVESSYNSPLHF.

In its sample, this clone was seen a few times. V is TRBV4-2 and J is TRBJ2-1, with 8 bases aligning to TRBD1. This CDR3 is 15 amino acids long. V was pared by 0 bases and J by 8 bases, with 6 bases of the junction left unmatched. Germline V gene data show CDR1 as LGHNA and CDR2 as YNFKEQ. The CDR3 is CASSQDVGRGHEQFF. CDR3 DNA sequence: TGTGCCAGCAGCCAAGATGTCGGCAGGGGGCATGAGCAGTTCTTC.

This chain links TRBV27 with TRBJ2-2; D might be TRBD2 (6 bases). Trimming shortened V by 3 bases and J by 4 bases, and 15 bases separated the two germline ends. The CDR3 runs 16 residues. Germline CDR1 and CDR2: MNHEY and SMNVEV (reference sequence). The CDR3 region has the DNA TGTGCCAGCAGTTTGGTTATCGGGGGAGGCACCGGGGAGCTGTTTTTT. Translated: CASSLVIGGGTGELFF.

The V call is TRBV11-2, the J call TRBJ1-6; 9 bases are shared with TRBD1. From germline, CDR1 is SGHAT and CDR2 FQNNGV. The V segment lost 8 bases and the J segment 7 bases; nucleotides outside the gene matches: 6. The CDR3 is 14 amino acids. The CDR3 region is CASAHRGRNSPLHF. The DNA of the CDR3 is TGTGCCAGCGCACACAGGGGGCGGAATTCACCCCTCCACTTT.

The V call is TRBV6-5, the J call TRBJ2-1; D may be TRBD1 (6 bases). Trimming left V 4 bases short and J 4 bases short, with 11 bases between. From germline, CDR1 is MNHEY and CDR2 SVGAGI. The CDR3 spans 14 residues. CDR3 in amino acids: CASSSRTEYNEQFF. Written as DNA, the CDR3 is TGTGCCAGCAGTTCCCGGACAGAATACAATGAGCAGTTCTTC.

The CDR3 DNA reads TGTGCCAGTAGTATGGGCAGGGGCTACGAGCAGTACTTC. Protein product: CASSMGRGYEQYF. This chain links TRBV19 with TRBJ2-7; TRBD1 is a possible D gene (6 bases). The germline V gene has CDR1 LNHDA and CDR2 SQIVND (reference sequence). V was cut by 3 bases and J by 3 bases, with 9 bases left in between. This CDR3 is 13 amino acids long.

The gene calls are TRBV6-5 and TRBJ1-5; TRBD1 agrees at 7 bases. The CDR3 consists of 15 residues. V was pared by 5 bases and J by 3 bases, with 7 bases of the junction left unmatched. Germline V gene sequence: CDR1 MNHEY, CDR2 SVGAGI. DNA of the CDR3: TGTGCCAGCAGTGCACAGGGGCGAATCAATCAGCCCCAGCATTTT. Translated: CASSAQGRINQPQHF.

The V and J genes are TRBV5-1 and TRBJ1-3; D unclear. The V and J ends lost 0 bases and 0 bases respectively, with 10 bases between them. The germline V gene has CDR1 SGHRS and CDR2 YFSETQ. This CDR3 comprises 16 residues. The CDR3 sequence is CASSLAPGGSGNTIYF. The CDR3 DNA sequence: TGCGCCAGCAGCTTGGCCCCAGGAGGCTCTGGAAACACCATATATTTT.

This clone was detected a few times. The chain uses TRBV5-1 and TRBJ2-7; 7 nucleotides agree with TRBD1. Germline loops: CDR1 SGHRS, CDR2 YFSETQ. Germline trimming cut 4 bases from V and 3 bases from J; bases unmatched to any gene: 1. CDR3 length: 12 residues. CDR3 nucleotides: TGCGCCAGCAGCCGGGACAGCTACGAGCAGTACTTC. The encoded protein is CASSRDSYEQYF.

As regards this clone: Other DNA sequences from this sample encode an identical CDR3 as well. The chain uses TRBV6-5 and TRBJ2-7; possible D gene TRBD1, 6 bases. Germline-derived CDR1 and CDR2 are MNHEY and SVGAGI. CDR3 length: 16 residues. The ends were cut back, 4 bases at V and 1 base at J, with 17 bases in the middle. The CDR3 DNA sequence: TGTGCCAGCAGTTTTTTATTCCTGACAGGTTCCTACGAGCAGTACTTC. Its translation: CASSFLFLTGSYEQYF.

This rearrangement joins TRBV19 to TRBJ1-2; 7 nucleotides align to TRBD1. Germline V gene lookup returns CDR1 LNHDA and CDR2 SQIVND (reference sequence). The CDR3 consists of 14 residues. J lost 4 bases, V lost 6 bases, and 8 bases had no gene match. The CDR3 loop reads CASSPWDSTYGYTF. For the CDR3, the DNA is TGTGCCAGTAGCCCTTGGGACAGTACCTATGGCTACACCTTC. Based on the CDR3 plus reference TRBV19 and TRBJ1-2, the full variable domain is DGGITQSPKYLFRKEGQNVTLSCEQNLNHDAMYWYRQDPGQGLRLIYYSQIVNDFQKGDIAEGYSVSREKKESFPLTVTSAQKNPTAFYLCASSPWDSTYGYTFGSGTRLTVV.

CDR3 sequence (DNA): TGTGCCAGCAGCTTTACCCTTGACAGGGGGCAAGCTAATGAGCAGTTCTTC. The encoded protein is CASSFTLDRGQANEQFF. The gene calls are TRBV5-6 and TRBJ2-1, with 10 bases aligning to TRBD1. In germline, CDR1 is SGHDT, CDR2 YYEEEE. The CDR3 is made up of 17 amino acids. Trimming took 2 bases from V and 7 from J; bases not matched to a gene: 12.

The V and J genes are TRBV6-6 and TRBJ1-1; D unclear. This CDR3 spans 13 amino acids. Between the trimmed V and J ends, which lost 4 bases and 1 base, there was a span of 7 bases. In germline, CDR1 is MNHNY, CDR2 SVGAGI (reference sequence). CDR3 sequence: CASSFTENTEAFF. CDR3 nucleotide sequence: TGTGCCAGCAGTTTTACAGAGAACACTGAAGCTTTCTTT.

Points on this clone: Compared with germline, one end of the junction differs, possibly owing to a read error. At the DNA level, this CDR3 is encoded by other sequences in the same sample as well. V is TRBV25-1 and J is TRBJ2-7; D unclear. This CDR3 is 12 amino acids long. Germline V CDR1 and CDR2: MGHDK, SYGVNS. CDR3 nucleotide sequence: TGTGCCAGCAGTGAAACAAACTACGAGCAATACTTC. This encodes CASSETNYEQYF.